These T cell receptor beta chains were read from a single sample in a study of Ad26.COV2.S vaccination and SARS-CoV-2 variants. Profiled with immunoSEQ multiplex PCR; TCRdb holds only in-frame clones, not every one. Here the sample spans around 300,000 clones, 80% to 90% being singletons. This specimen consisted of peripheral blood, obtained in a trial of Ad26.COV2.S vaccine versus placebo. These receptor sequences come from a person between 18 and 65 years old who received the Ad26.COV2.S COVID-19 vaccine or a placebo. Each CDR3 is given with its conserved first and last residue.

J gene: TRBJ1-1; V gene: TRBV4-3; CDR3 protein: CASSQDRGNAFF
J gene: TRBJ2-5; V gene: TRBV11-2; CDR3 protein: CASTGTSSTETQYF
J gene: TRBJ1-2; V gene: TRBV7-9; CDR3 protein: CASSTGVDGYTF
J gene: TRBJ2-7; V gene: TRBV6-2/TRBV6-3; CDR3 protein: CASRPTGTGESYEQYF
J gene: TRBJ1-1; V gene: TRBV4-2; CDR3 protein: CASSQDKDPRAEAFF
J gene: TRBJ2-1; V gene: TRBV29-1; CDR3 protein: CSVDSILNEQFF
J gene: TRBJ2-6; V gene: TRBV6-2/TRBV6-3; CDR3 protein: CASSDGAPRGSGANVLTF
J gene: TRBJ1-2; V gene: TRBV28; CDR3 protein: CASSATEQGFRTSF
J gene: TRBJ2-3; V gene: TRBV12-1; CDR3 protein: CASSFWGSDTQYF
J gene: TRBJ1-4; V gene: TRBV6-6; CDR3 protein: CASSSPQEATNEKLFF
J gene: TRBJ1-5; V gene: TRBV28; CDR3 protein: CATLTGAYSNQPQHF
J gene: TRBJ2-7; V gene: TRBV5-6; CDR3 protein: CASSRGTGTYYEQYF
J gene: TRBJ2-7; V gene: TRBV6-6; CDR3 protein: CASTSSGYEQYF
J gene: TRBJ2-7; V gene: TRBV24-1; CDR3 protein: CATSDLQGGHSYEQYF
J gene: TRBJ2-5; V gene: TRBV9; CDR3 protein: CASSVEAGGPWETQYF
J gene: TRBJ1-2; V gene: TRBV7-2; CDR3 protein: CASSRAGGGYGYTF
J gene: TRBJ2-7; V gene: TRBV5-6; CDR3 protein: CASSLWRGAKIYEQYF
J gene: TRBJ1-5; V gene: TRBV14; CDR3 protein: CASSPDTRTHQPQHF
J gene: TRBJ2-3; V gene: TRBV10-1; CDR3 protein: CASSPAREPFFSTDTQYF
J gene: TRBJ1-2; V gene: TRBV7-2; CDR3 protein: CASSEQGYGYTF
J gene: TRBJ1-3; V gene: TRBV4-1; CDR3 protein: CASSPAAEVGNTIYF
J gene: TRBJ2-7; V gene: TRBV19; CDR3 protein: CASSGRGSSYEQYF
J gene: TRBJ1-1; V gene: TRBV4-3; CDR3 protein: CASSQETVMNTEAFF
J gene: TRBJ1-2; V gene: TRBV11-2; CDR3 protein: CASSAVGDRGGYTF
J gene: TRBJ1-2; V gene: TRBV25-1; CDR3 protein: CASRSSGGNYGYTF
J gene: TRBJ2-6; V gene: TRBV7-8; CDR3 protein: CASSLGYSQLYSGANVLTF
J gene: TRBJ1-2; V gene: TRBV19; CDR3 protein: CASSIAGGPDYGYTF
J gene: TRBJ1-2; V gene: TRBV7-9; CDR3 protein: CASSILSSGTGGLGYTF
J gene: TRBJ2-7; V gene: TRBV15; CDR3 protein: CATSREGEDRSYEQYF
J gene: TRBJ1-2; V gene: TRBV12-3/TRBV12-4; CDR3 protein: CASSLKGQSGYTF
J gene: TRBJ2-2; V gene: TRBV28; CDR3 protein: CASSSEGAGIAGELFF
J gene: TRBJ2-7; V gene: TRBV5-1; CDR3 protein: CASSLDGLYEQYF
J gene: TRBJ1-2; V gene: TRBV15; CDR3 protein: CATSRSRDRPYGYTF
J gene: TRBJ2-1; V gene: TRBV7-9; CDR3 protein: CASSPPSGSYNEQFF
J gene: TRBJ1-3; V gene: TRBV4-3; CDR3 protein: CASSQDSGRPSSGNTIYF
J gene: TRBJ2-1; V gene: TRBV19; CDR3 protein: CASRADRDAYNEQFF
J gene: TRBJ1-2; V gene: TRBV10-3; CDR3 protein: CAISESGSGYYGYTF
J gene: TRBJ2-3; V gene: TRBV7-2; CDR3 protein: CASRVSGSTDTQYF
J gene: TRBJ2-1; V gene: TRBV18; CDR3 protein: CASSPLAGSSSYNEQFF